This passage covers 24 T cell receptor beta chains from one sample sequenced in a study of T cell repertoires in cytomegalovirus infection. The antigens for these receptors are not known. TCRdb reprocessed the reads via MiXCR and lists one record per CDR3 protein. Here the sample spans some 800,000 distinct CDR3 sequences, 30% to 35% being singletons. The material was cultured CD8+ T cells from PBMCs, obtained from culture after CMV antigen stimulation. These receptor sequences come from a human donor in good health (CMV status not recorded). Some clones in this sample may be carry-over from other donors' samples.

In its sample, this clonotype was seen once. In nucleotides, the CDR3 is TGTGCCAGCAGCCACCCGACGGGGTTGTTGAACACCGGGGAGCTGTTTTTT. It is translated as CASSHPTGLLNTGELFF. The chain uses TRBV3-1 and TRBJ2-2; weak D call: TRBD2 (5 bases). The length of the CDR3 is 17 residues. V lost 3 bases, J lost 1 base, and 15 bases lay in between. Per germline, CDR1 LGHDT and CDR2 YNNKEL (reference sequence). The full variable domain, its missing parts supplied by reference TRBV3-1 and TRBJ2-2, is DTAVSQTPKYLVTQMGNDKSIKCEQNLGHDTMYWYKQDSKKFLKIMFSYNNKELIINETVPNRFSPKSPDKAHLNLHINSLELGDSAVYFCASSHPTGLLNTGELFFGEGSRLTVL.

The chain links TRBV13 to TRBJ2-7, with 8 bases identical to TRBD1. The CDR3 is 16 amino acids. After removal of 1 base from V and 5 bases from J, the junction contained 10 bases not matched to a gene. Germline CDR1 PRHDT, CDR2 FYEKMQ (reference sequence). In DNA form, the CDR3 reads TGTGCCAGCAGCTTAGCAGGGGACAGGAGCCCCAACGAGCAGTACTTC. The encoded protein is CASSLAGDRSPNEQYF.

Turning to this clonotype: At one end the junction does not follow the germline gene, possibly because of a read error. CDR3 in DNA: TGTGCTAGCAGCTTAGTATTCGGCGATGAAAAACTGTTTTTT. This codes for CASSLVFGDEKLFF. The chain combines TRBV7-7 with TRBJ1-4; D not certain. This CDR3 has 14 residues. Germline CDR1 SSHAT, CDR2 FNYEAQ (reference sequence).

V gene TRBV7-6 combines with J gene TRBJ1-1; TRBD1 might be the D (5 bases). Germline V gene lookup returns CDR1 SGHVS and CDR2 FNYEAQ. With 5 bases removed from V and 7 bases from J, the gap between germline ends came to 11 bases. The CDR3 runs 12 residues. The CDR3 reads CASSPLGDEAFF. The CDR3 DNA reads as TGTGCCAGCAGCCCCTTGGGGGATGAAGCTTTCTTT.

The V gene is TRBV15, the J gene TRBJ1-6; 9 bases line up with TRBD1. The CDR3 consists of 14 residues. The germline gives CDR1 LNHNV, CDR2 YYDKDF (reference sequence). Trimming removed 5 bases from V and 7 bases from J; junction bases left unmatched: 3. The CDR3 spells CATSLDRGNSPLHF. CDR3 DNA sequence: TGTGCCACCAGCCTCGACAGGGGGAATTCACCCCTCCACTTT. The full variable domain, completed using reference TRBV15 and TRBJ1-6, is DAMVIQNPRYQVTQFGKPVTLSCSQTLNHNVMYWYQQKSSQAPKLLFHYYDKDFNNEADTPDNFQSRRPNTSFCFLDIRSPGLGDTAMYLCATSLDRGNSPLHFGNGTRLTVT.

This clonotype was counted between two and nine times. CDR3 nucleotides: TGTGCCAGCAGCTTGTTCCACGGAAACACCATATATTTT. Protein: CASSLFHGNTIYF. V gene TRBV5-5 combines with J gene TRBJ1-3; D is undetermined. Germline V gives CDR1 SGHKS, CDR2 YYEKEE (reference sequence). V lost 1 base to trimming and J lost 4 bases, with 6 bases between them. The CDR3 consists of 13 residues.

This rearrangement joins TRBV6-5 to TRBJ2-1; 8 positions agree with TRBD2. The CDR3 is 16 residues long. With V trimmed by 6 bases and J by 0 bases, 7 bases remained unmatched. CDR1 and CDR2 from the germline V gene are MNHEY and SVGAGI. CDR3 sequence: CASRRTGTSSYNEQFF. CDR3 nucleotides: TGTGCCAGCAGGCGTACCGGGACTAGCTCCTACAATGAGCAGTTCTTC.

This clonotype was recorded many times. The chain combines TRBV11-2 with TRBJ2-1; no clear D gene. Trimming took off 2 bases at V and 6 bases at J, with 5 bases between the two ends. Germline CDR1 SGHAT, CDR2 FQNNGV. This CDR3 is 12 amino acids long. The CDR3 bases are TGTGCCAGCAGCTTATACACCAATGAGCAGTTCTTC. Its translation: CASSLYTNEQFF.

At least ten counts were recorded for this clonotype. The J gene is TRBJ2-1, the V gene TRBV12-3 or TRBV12-4; D ambiguous. Trimming left V 6 bases short and J 0 bases short, with 6 bases between. The CDR3 is 13 amino acids. The CDR3 coding sequence is TGTGCCAGCAGCCCGGCCTCCTACAATGAGCAGTTCTTC. Translating gives CASSPASYNEQFF.

This clonotype has just a few counts. This rearrangement joins TRBV27 to TRBJ2-3, with 9 bases that match TRBD1. The germline V gene encodes CDR1 MNHEY and CDR2 SMNVEV (reference sequence). Germline trimming cut 8 bases from V and 4 bases from J; bases unmatched to any gene: 10. This CDR3 is 15 amino acids long. The CDR3 DNA sequence: TGTGCCAGCTCACCGCGGGACAGGGCCGCAGATACGCAGTATTTT. This gives the protein CASSPRDRAADTQYF.

A note on this clonotype: This sequence may be a read error, since a much larger clone differs from it by one base. This chain connects TRBV6-1 to TRBJ1-2; perhaps TRBD1 as D (5 bases). This CDR3 is built from 15 residues. The germline CDR1 and CDR2 sequences are MNHNS and SASEGT. V lost 3 bases to trimming and J lost 3 bases, with 14 bases between them. CDR3 region: CASSEGHDPYYGYTF. CDR3 coding DNA: TGTGCCAGCAGTGAGGGGCACGATCCCTACTATGGCTACACCTTC.

The table lists this clonotype with a count of one. The chain employs TRBV13 and TRBJ2-7; D is unclear. CDR3 size: 14 residues. Germline V CDR1 and CDR2: PRHDT, FYEKMQ (reference sequence). V lost 4 bases, J lost 2 bases, and 12 bases lay in between. CDR3 nucleotide sequence: TGTGCCAGCAGCTCCGTGGGCTTCCCCTACGAGCAGTACTTC. Translation: CASSSVGFPYEQYF.

V gene TRBV7-9 combines with J gene TRBJ2-2; D may be TRBD1 (6 bases). The length of the CDR3 is 14 residues. V dropped 11 bases and J dropped 4 bases, with 17 bases sitting between them. Germline CDR1 reads SEHNR; CDR2 reads FQNEAQ (reference sequence). CDR3 nucleotides: TGTGCCGCTGCCCAACAGGGCGGCACCGGGGAGCTGTTTTTT. Protein product: CAAAQQGGTGELFF.

This clonotype showed up just once. V and J are TRBV7-9 and TRBJ1-5; possible D gene TRBD1, 6 bases. Germline V gene lookup returns CDR1 SEHNR and CDR2 FQNEAQ (reference sequence). V lost 1 base, J lost 5 bases, and 21 bases lay in between. The length of the CDR3 is 18 residues. This chain's CDR3 is CASSLVDVGTGRDQPQHF. The CDR3 DNA reads TGTGCCAGCAGCTTAGTCGACGTCGGCACAGGGAGGGATCAGCCCCAGCATTTT.

The V and J genes are TRBV9 and TRBJ2-1, with 8 bases that match TRBD1. CDR1 and CDR2 (germline): SGDLS, YYNGEE. J was trimmed by 10 bases and V by 3 bases; bases with no gene match: 9. This CDR3 has 14 amino acids. DNA of the CDR3: TGTGCCAGCAGCGATAAGAGGACAGGGAACGAGCAGTTCTTC. Its protein is CASSDKRTGNEQFF.

This sequence joins TRBV6-2 or TRBV6-3 and TRBJ2-3; 9 nucleotides agree with TRBD2. The CDR3 length is 20 residues. J gave up 0 bases and V 4 bases, and 17 bases lay outside the gene matches. Looked up from germline, CDR1 is MNHEY and CDR2 is SVGEGT. As DNA, the CDR3 is TGTGCCAGCAGTTCTTTAGTAGCGGGGGAGAAGAAGCAGAGCACAGATACGCAGTATTTT. It is translated as CASSSLVAGEKKQSTDTQYF.

V is TRBV7-2 and J is TRBJ1-2, with D possibly being TRBD1 (6 bases). This CDR3 is built from 15 residues. V was trimmed by 5 bases and J by 1 base, leaving 14 bases between them. Germline lookup yields CDR1 SGHTA and CDR2 FQGNSA. CDR3 sequence reads: CASSPPGALNYGYTF. CDR3 bases: TGTGCCAGCAGCCCCCCGGGGGCGCTTAACTATGGCTACACCTTC. Drawing the rest from reference TRBV7-2 and TRBJ1-2, the complete variable domain is GAGVSQSPSNKVTEKGKDVELRCDPISGHTALYWYRQSLGQGLEFLIYFQGNSAPDKSGLPSDRFSAERTGGSVSTLTIQRTQQEDSAVYLCASSPPGALNYGYTFGSGTRLTVV.

This clonotype was seen a handful of times. The chain has TRBV9 and TRBJ2-1; weak D call: TRBD2 (6 bases). V was trimmed by 3 bases and J by 3 bases, leaving 10 bases between them. CDR1 SGDLS and CDR2 YYNGEE come from the germline V gene. The length of the CDR3 is 14 residues. The CDR3 sequence is CASSASGLYNEQFF. CDR3 coding DNA: TGTGCCAGCAGCGCCTCGGGACTCTACAATGAGCAGTTCTTC.

The rearrangement links TRBV7-9 to TRBJ2-7, with D perhaps matching TRBD1 or TRBD2 (5 bases each). The CDR3 length is 15 residues. The germline V and J ends were trimmed by 6 bases and 3 bases, with 18 bases remaining between them. The germline CDR1 and CDR2 sequences are SEHNR and FQNEAQ (reference sequence). CDR3 sequence reads: CASSPRDRTIYEQYF. CDR3 nucleotides: TGTGCCAGCAGTCCCCGGGACCGAACCATCTACGAGCAGTACTTC.

This clonotype has a handful of counts. This rearrangement joins TRBV6-6 to TRBJ2-5; D might be TRBD2 (6 bases). Looked up from germline, CDR1 is MNHNY and CDR2 is SVGAGI (reference sequence). Trimming took off 0 bases at V and 3 bases at J, with 14 bases between the two ends. The CDR3 loop spans 16 amino acids. The CDR3 sequence: CASSYSIGGKEETQYF. As DNA, the CDR3 is TGTGCCAGCAGTTACTCGATTGGGGGGAAAGAAGAGACCCAGTACTTC.

The chain recombines TRBV25-1 with TRBJ1-3; tentative D call: TRBD1 (5 bases). The V gene's germline CDR1 is MGHDK and CDR2 SYGVNS. The germline V and J ends were trimmed by 1 base and 0 bases, with 10 bases remaining between them. The CDR3 extends over 16 amino acids. The CDR3 reads CASSESRDVSGNTIYF. For the CDR3, the DNA is TGTGCCAGCAGTGAATCTCGGGACGTCTCTGGAAACACCATATATTTT.

The chain employs TRBV11-2 and TRBJ1-1, with 7 positions matching TRBD1. The germline gives CDR1 SGHAT, CDR2 FQNNGV. The CDR3 contains 12 residues. J lost 8 bases, V lost 6 bases, and 6 bases had no gene match. DNA for the CDR3: TGTGCCAGCAGGTCCGACAGGGTAGAAGCTTTCTTT. This translates into CASRSDRVEAFF.

This clonotype was recorded only once. The V and J genes are TRBV6-1 and TRBJ1-5; possibly TRBD1 for D (6 bases). CDR1 is MNHNS, CDR2 SASEGT, per germline. V gave up 1 base and J gave up 6 bases, with 10 bases separating them. The CDR3 is 14 residues long. CDR3 sequence: CASSEEPRGQPQHF. The CDR3 nucleotides read TGTGCCAGCAGTGAAGAACCCAGGGGTCAGCCCCAGCATTTT.

This clonotype has just a few counts. The chain uses TRBV28 and TRBJ1-1; 7 positions agree with TRBD1. The CDR3 runs to 13 residues. The V gene's germline CDR1 is MDHEN and CDR2 SYDVKM. V lost 3 bases to trimming and J lost 5 bases; unmatched junction nucleotides: 3. CDR3 in amino acids: CASSFRGVTEAFF. The DNA of the CDR3 is TGTGCCAGCAGTTTCAGGGGGGTGACTGAAGCTTTCTTT.